One sample yielded the 20 T cell receptor beta chains listed below, sequenced in a study of OX40 agonist ivuxolimab in advanced cancers. Using immunoSEQ multiplex PCR, the repertoire was profiled, and TCRdb retains in-frame clones only, with some absent. The table lists 55,000 to 65,000 clones, around 92% of them singletons, with 23% in the top ten. Material: CD4+ or CD8+ T cells sorted from blood, obtained in a trial of the OX40 agonist ivuxolimab. The receptors were gathered from an adult with an advanced solid tumor such as melanoma, head and neck, liver or kidney cancer.

This chain connects TRBV6-5 to TRBJ1-3; D call uncertain. CDR1 and CDR2 (germline): MNHEY, SVGAGI. This CDR3 comprises 12 residues. The DNA of the CDR3 is TGTGCGTCGGGGAGGCTAGGAAACACCATATATTTT. It is translated as CASGRLGNTIYF.

The chain combines TRBV7-8 with TRBJ2-2; possibly TRBD2 for D (7 bases). With 3 bases removed from V and 3 bases from J, the gap between germline ends came to 11 bases. This CDR3 has 15 residues. Germline-derived CDR1 and CDR2 are SGHVS and FQNEAQ. For the CDR3, the DNA is TGTGCCAGCAGCTTCCGGCGGGGGCACACCGGGGAGCTGTTTTTT. Protein product: CASSFRRGHTGELFF.

The gene calls are TRBV15 and TRBJ1-5, with 7 nucleotides matching TRBD1. Germline assignment: CDR1 LNHNV and CDR2 YYDKDF (reference sequence). This CDR3 comprises 18 residues. J gave up 1 base and V 3 bases, and 12 bases lay outside the gene matches. CDR3 protein: CATSSHTPDRESNQPQHF. The CDR3 DNA follows: TGTGCCACCAGCAGCCACACCCCCGACAGGGAGAGCAATCAGCCCCAGCATTTT.

V is TRBV7-2 and J is TRBJ1-5; 8 bases are shared with TRBD1. CDR1 SGHTA and CDR2 FQGNSA come from the germline V gene. The CDR3 spans 16 residues. V was clipped by 4 bases and J by 2 bases; unmatched bases: 7. The CDR3 DNA reads TGTGCCAGCAGCTCCCCCGACAGGGGAGGCAATCAGCCCCAGCATTTT. Amino acids: CASSSPDRGGNQPQHF.

By share, this clone counts as medium-sized. The rearrangement links TRBV2 to TRBJ2-1; no clear D. The V gene's germline CDR1 is SNHLY and CDR2 FYNNEI. V lost 3 bases and J 4 bases, leaving 10 bases between the germline ends. The CDR3 runs to 14 residues. The CDR3 DNA follows: TGTGCCAGCAGTGACCCGGTCGGGTACAATGAGCAGTTCTTC. Residues: CASSDPVGYNEQFF. Based on the CDR3 plus reference TRBV2 and TRBJ2-1, the full variable domain is EPEVTQTPSHQVTQMGQEVILRCVPISNHLYFYWYRQILGQKVEFLVSFYNNEISEKSEIFDDQFSVERPDGSNFTLKIRSTKLEDSAMYFCASSDPVGYNEQFFGPGTRLTVL.

The V call is TRBV7-2, the J call TRBJ2-3; no reliable D call. This CDR3 spans 16 amino acids. Germline assignment: CDR1 SGHTA and CDR2 FQGNSA. Trimming left V 0 bases short and J 4 bases short, with 14 bases between. CDR3 DNA: TGTGCCAGCAGCTTAGCGTTGAGTAGTACATCAGATACGCAGTATTTT. It is translated as CASSLALSSTSDTQYF.

The V gene is TRBV6-5, the J gene TRBJ1-6; D is perhaps TRBD1 (6 bases). CDR3 size: 15 residues. V dropped 4 bases and J dropped 6 bases, with 13 bases sitting between them. Germline CDR1 reads MNHEY; CDR2 reads SVGAGI. The CDR3 DNA reads as TGTGCCAGCAGTTGGGACGGAGGGGGTAATTCACCCCTCCACTTT. Amino acid sequence: CASSWDGGGNSPLHF.

The rearrangement links TRBV28 to TRBJ1-5; weak D call: TRBD1 (6 bases). Germline assignment: CDR1 MDHEN and CDR2 SYDVKM. The CDR3 consists of 14 residues. V was trimmed by 5 bases and J by 10 bases, leaving 18 bases between them. Written as DNA, the CDR3 is TGTGCCAGCAGTCCTGGGACATCCCATTATCCCCAGCATTTT. It translates to CASSPGTSHYPQHF.

The chain employs TRBV7-2 and TRBJ2-7; possibly TRBD1 for D (6 bases). The CDR3 runs 12 residues. Germline CDR1 SGHTA, CDR2 FQGNSA. Trimming removed 5 bases from V and 2 bases from J, with 7 bases in between. The CDR3 sequence: CASSPGAYEQYF. CDR3 sequence (DNA): TGTGCCAGCAGCCCAGGGGCCTACGAGCAGTACTTC.

The chain recombines TRBV4-2 with TRBJ1-3; no definite D call. The CDR3 contains 13 residues. Germline CDR1 and CDR2: LGHNA and YNFKEQ. The V end was cut by 11 bases, the J end by 4 bases, with 15 bases between. The CDR3 DNA reads as TGTGCCGTCATTAACACACCCGGAAACACCATATATTTT. Encoded protein: CAVINTPGNTIYF.

This sequence joins TRBV5-8 and TRBJ1-5; TRBD1 matches 10 bases. The V gene's germline CDR1 is SGHTS and CDR2 YDEGEE. The CDR3 is made up of 16 amino acids. Trimming at V came to 2 bases and at J to 5 bases, leaving 7 bases not matched to a gene. CDR3 DNA sequence: TGTGCCAGCAGCTTCCGGGACAGGGGACATTATCAGCCCCAGCATTTT. Translated: CASSFRDRGHYQPQHF.

V is TRBV18 and J is TRBJ2-3; 7 bases are a match to TRBD1. The length of the CDR3 is 15 residues. V lost 4 bases, J lost 5 bases, and 9 bases stayed unmatched. From germline, CDR1 is KGHSH and CDR2 LQKENI. The CDR3 region is CASSQNDRVGDTQYF. CDR3 DNA sequence: TGTGCCAGCTCACAAAACGACAGGGTTGGAGATACGCAGTATTTT.

The rearrangement uses TRBV6-4 and TRBJ2-1; 13 bases align to TRBD2. J gave up 8 bases and V 5 bases, and 6 bases lay outside the gene matches. This CDR3 has 15 amino acids. Germline V CDR1 and CDR2: MRHNA, SNTAGT. The CDR3 protein is CASSKLAGGSDEQFF. The CDR3 nucleotides read TGTGCCAGCAGTAAACTAGCGGGAGGGAGTGATGAGCAGTTCTTC.

The chain links TRBV15 to TRBJ2-7; TRBD2 is a possible D gene (6 bases). The ends were cut back, 5 bases at V and 5 bases at J, with 19 bases in the middle. The germline gives CDR1 LNHNV, CDR2 YYDKDF (reference sequence). This CDR3 spans 15 amino acids. DNA of the CDR3: TGTGCCACCAGCTACGGGAGCCTTGAGAACCACGAGCAGTACTTC. It translates to CATSYGSLENHEQYF.

The chain links TRBV20-1 to TRBJ2-5; weak D call: TRBD2 (5 bases). This CDR3 contains 11 residues. Germline CDR1 DFQATT, CDR2 SNEGSKA (reference sequence). The V gene lost 6 bases and the J gene lost 11 bases, with 16 bases spanning the gap. The CDR3 loop reads CSALLPGYQYF. In DNA form, the CDR3 reads TGCAGTGCCCTTCTACCGGGATATCAGTACTTC.

The rearrangement uses TRBV4-3 and TRBJ1-5, with 7 positions matching TRBD1. Losses at the gene ends were 2 bases for V and 6 bases for J; bases not matched to a gene: 16. The CDR3 is 18 residues long. From germline, CDR1 is LGHNA and CDR2 YSLEER. The CDR3: CASSQIYPTGRDSQPQHF. DNA of the CDR3: TGCGCCAGCAGCCAAATCTACCCGACAGGGCGGGACAGTCAGCCCCAGCATTTT.

The V call is TRBV4-2, the J call TRBJ1-6; TRBD1 is a possible D gene (5 bases). Germline CDR1 reads LGHNA; CDR2 reads YNFKEQ. There are 15 residues in the CDR3. Trimming took 0 bases from V and 9 from J, leaving 12 bases between them. CDR3 nucleotides: TGTGCCAGCAGCCAAGAAGGGACCCGGGGTTCACCCCTCCACTTT. Protein product: CASSQEGTRGSPLHF.

The rearrangement links TRBV5-1 to TRBJ1-1, with unresolved D. The germline CDR1 and CDR2 sequences are SGHRS and YFSETQ. This CDR3 spans 13 amino acids. V was cut by 1 base and J by 2 bases, with 6 bases left in between. Written as DNA, the CDR3 is TGCGCCAGCAGCTTGTGGGGTAACACTGAAGCTTTCTTT. This translates into CASSLWGNTEAFF. The full variable domain, completed using reference TRBV5-1 and TRBJ1-1, is KAGVTQTPRYLIKTRGQQVTLSCSPISGHRSVSWYQQTPGQGLQFLFEYFSETQRNKGNFPGRFSGRQFSNSRSEMNVSTLELGDSALYLCASSLWGNTEAFFGQGTRLTVV.

This chain joins TRBV6-6 and TRBJ2-7; possible D gene TRBD2, 6 bases. This CDR3 comprises 14 residues. From germline, CDR1 is MNHNY and CDR2 SVGAGI (reference sequence). V lost 2 bases and J 5 bases, leaving 13 bases between the germline ends. The CDR3 loop is CASSYGGARDEQYF. As DNA, the CDR3 is TGTGCCAGCAGTTACGGCGGGGCCCGGGACGAGCAGTACTTC.

This chain joins TRBV4-3 and TRBJ1-2; TRBD1 aligns across 9 bases. Losses at the gene ends were 1 base for V and 3 bases for J; bases not matched to a gene: 0. CDR1 is LGHNA and CDR2 is YSLEER in the germline V gene. There are 14 residues in the CDR3. CDR3 sequence: CASSQGTGDYGYTF. In nucleotides, the CDR3 is TGCGCCAGCAGCCAAGGGACAGGGGACTATGGCTACACCTTC.